This T cell receptor beta chain stems from a study of T-cell memory formation after mild COVID-19. General study points: Clones contracting over day 15 to 85 were CD4/CD8 balanced, with later expanders leaning CD4+.

Trimming left V 2 bases short and J 6 bases short, with 16 bases between. The CDR3 covers 15 residues. In germline, CDR1 is KGHDR, CDR2 SFDVKD. Researchers used 5'RACE with constant-segment primers to make TCR alpha and TCR beta cDNA libraries that carry sample barcodes and UMIs. TCRdb reprocessed the 5' RACE reads via MiXCR and lists one record per CDR3 protein. This sample yields more than 400,000 distinct CDR3 sequences, of which approximately 18% are seen a single time; 9% to 15% belongs to the top ten. Of note for this clonotype: What it binds is not known.

This chain connects TRBV24-1 to TRBJ2-7; tentative D call: TRBD2 (5 bases). Sequenced: PBMCs or a T cell subset sorted from them (not recorded which). The sequence was collected from an adult woman who had mild COVID-19 (a few samples of this study predate the infection). Cell type and time point are not known. This CDR3 is CATSDSPPTGTEQYF. The CDR3 nucleotides are TGTGCCACCAGTGATTCCCCCCCGACGGGAACCGAGCAGTACTTC.